This T cell receptor (beta chain) derives from a study of CD8+ T cells in alopecia areata. Treatment noted: oral pan-JAK inhibitor, 5-10 mg twice daily. cDNA prepared by RNA extraction and subsequent reverse transcription served as the template for sequencing. Produced via immunoSEQ multiplex PCR; TCRdb's table is partial and in-frame only. The sample yields some 220,000 clones, roughly 56% seen once. The V segment lost 1 base and the J segment 3 bases; nucleotides outside the gene matches: 6. Per germline, CDR1 SGHTA and CDR2 FQGTGA. CDR3 length: 16 amino acids. The specimen comprised CD4+ T cells sorted from blood, sampled at week 4, from a patient treated with tofacitinib. The chain links TRBV7-3 to TRBJ2-3; 8 bases match TRBD1. The origin of this receptor is a human donor with alopecia areata. CDR3 sequence: CASSLNPGQGTDTQYF. Written as DNA, the CDR3 is TGTGCCAGCAGCTTAAACCCCGGACAGGGTACAGATACGCAGTATTTT.